This T cell receptor beta chain stems from a study of T cells in Graves' hyperthyroidism and ophthalmopathy. V lost 2 bases and J 7 bases, leaving 21 bases between the germline ends. This CDR3 is 17 amino acids long. CDR1 and CDR2 from the germline V gene are MGHRA and YSYEKL. What was amplified from RNA transcripts were TCR beta CDR3 regions. HTBI primers were employed in a first-round RT-PCR of the TCR CDR3. TCRdb used MiXCR to reprocess the multiplex PCR reads, holding one entry per CDR3 protein. The sample lists about 590,000 distinct CDR3 sequences; approximately 14% were seen once. This receptor was identified in a woman in her twenties or thirties with Graves' hyperthyroidism. The sample taken for sequencing was blood. The rearrangement links TRBV4-1 to TRBJ2-1, with D tentatively TRBD2 (5 bases). The CDR3 protein is CASSQPITRFIRNEQFF. CDR3 nucleotides: TGCGCCAGCAGCCAACCCATTACTAGATTCATTCGGAATGAGCAGTTCTTC.